What follows is one T cell receptor beta chain and its context. V was cut by 6 bases and J by 7 bases, with 15 bases left in between. The CDR3 has 13 residues. The germline V gene has CDR1 LNHDA and CDR2 SQIVND (reference sequence). This record belongs to a study of blood T cell repertoires in COVID-19. Study-wide background: Acute-phase and convalescent COVID-19 samples originated in the United States, Italy and Spain.

In the study's own analysis: The authors estimated nucleated cell counts from reference gene primer amplification. TCRdb's copy holds only in-frame clones and misses some; the assay was immunoSEQ multiplex PCR. The V and J calls and clone size come from that table; D and trimming were worked out from the DNA. The sample shows approximately 120,000 clones, more than 80% of them seen only once. This sequence joins TRBV19 and TRBJ1-2, with a tentative D call TRBD1 (6 bases). This receptor was identified in a human donor in a cohort sampled during active COVID-19. What was sequenced was peripheral blood. Here the CDR3 reads CASSRGRERGYTF. For the CDR3, the DNA is TGTGCCAGTAGCAGGGGCCGGGAACGTGGCTACACCTTC.